The present T cell receptor (beta chain) was sequenced within a study of T-cell memory formation after mild COVID-19. TCR alpha and TCR beta cDNA libraries with sample barcodes and UMIs came from 5'RACE using constant-segment primers. TCRdb called the 5' RACE reads again in MiXCR, with one record for every CDR3 protein. The sample records roughly 550,000 distinct CDR3 sequences, around 21% being singletons. Study conclusions and caveats: Most CD4+ clones that shrank were in CM and EM, while CD8+ ones turned up in EMRA. Contracting clones from day 15 to 85 showed balanced CD4/CD8; later expanders favored CD4+.

This clonotype was counted a few times. Its specificity is not known. The sample consisted of PBMCs or a T cell subset sorted from them (not recorded which). The clonotype was recovered from an adult woman who had mild COVID-19 (a few samples of this study predate the infection). Cell type and time point are not known.

CDR3 protein: CSAPSGTSGYEQYF. The CDR3 DNA is TGCAGTGCCCCCTCCGGGACTAGCGGGTACGAGCAGTACTTC. The V call is TRBV20-1, the J call TRBJ2-7; 12 nucleotides align to TRBD2. CDR3 size: 14 residues. Germline assignment: CDR1 DFQATT and CDR2 SNEGSKA (reference sequence). With 6 bases clipped from V and 4 bases from J, the junction kept 7 bases outside the gene matches.